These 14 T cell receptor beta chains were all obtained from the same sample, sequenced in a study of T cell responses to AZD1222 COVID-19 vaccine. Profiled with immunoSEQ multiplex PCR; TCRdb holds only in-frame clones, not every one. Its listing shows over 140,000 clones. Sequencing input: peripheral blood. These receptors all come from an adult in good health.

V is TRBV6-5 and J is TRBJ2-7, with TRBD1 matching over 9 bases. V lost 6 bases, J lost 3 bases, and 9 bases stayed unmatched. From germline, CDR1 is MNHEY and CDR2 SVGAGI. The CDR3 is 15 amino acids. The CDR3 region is CASSGSLTGGYEQYF. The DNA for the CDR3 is TGTGCCAGCAGCGGTTCACTGACAGGGGGCTACGAGCAGTACTTC.

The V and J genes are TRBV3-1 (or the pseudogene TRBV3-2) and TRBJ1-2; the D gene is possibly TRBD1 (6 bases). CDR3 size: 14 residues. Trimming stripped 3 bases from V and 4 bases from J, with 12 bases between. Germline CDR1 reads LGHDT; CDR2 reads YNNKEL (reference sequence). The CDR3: CASSQSGAVYGYTF. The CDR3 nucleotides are TGTGCCAGCAGCCAGTCAGGGGCCGTCTATGGCTACACCTTC.

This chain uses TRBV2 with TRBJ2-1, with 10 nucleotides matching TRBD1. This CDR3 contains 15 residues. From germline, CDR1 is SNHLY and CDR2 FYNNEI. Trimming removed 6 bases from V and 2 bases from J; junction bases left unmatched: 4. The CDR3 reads CASSEDRGAYNEQFF. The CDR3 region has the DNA TGTGCCAGCAGCGAGGACAGGGGGGCCTACAATGAGCAGTTCTTC.

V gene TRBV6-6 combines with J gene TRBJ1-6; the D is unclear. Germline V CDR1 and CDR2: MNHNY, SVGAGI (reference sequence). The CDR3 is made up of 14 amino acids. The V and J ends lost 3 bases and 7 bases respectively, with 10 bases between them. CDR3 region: CASSYFGGNSPLHF. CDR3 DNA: TGTGCCAGCAGTTATTTTGGCGGAAATTCACCCCTCCACTTT.

CDR3 coding DNA: TGTGCCAGTACCGTAGACAGTTATCAGCCCCAGCATTTT. As protein: CASTVDSYQPQHF. The chain is built from TRBV19 and TRBJ1-5; TRBD1 is a possible D gene (5 bases). The CDR3 length is 13 residues. The V end was cut by 7 bases, the J end by 5 bases, with 12 bases between. From germline, CDR1 is LNHDA and CDR2 SQIVND (reference sequence).

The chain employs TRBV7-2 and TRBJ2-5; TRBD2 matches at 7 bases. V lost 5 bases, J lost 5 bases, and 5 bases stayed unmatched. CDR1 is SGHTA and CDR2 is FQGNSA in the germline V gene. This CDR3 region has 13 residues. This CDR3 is CASSGGGVETQYF. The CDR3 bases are TGTGCCAGCAGCGGTGGGGGGGTGGAGACCCAGTACTTC.

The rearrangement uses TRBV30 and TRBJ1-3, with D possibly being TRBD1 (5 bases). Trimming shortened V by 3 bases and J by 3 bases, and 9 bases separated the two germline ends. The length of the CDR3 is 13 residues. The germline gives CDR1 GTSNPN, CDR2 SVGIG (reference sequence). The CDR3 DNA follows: TGTGCCTGGAGCACGGGGGTTGGAAACACCATATATTTT. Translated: CAWSTGVGNTIYF.

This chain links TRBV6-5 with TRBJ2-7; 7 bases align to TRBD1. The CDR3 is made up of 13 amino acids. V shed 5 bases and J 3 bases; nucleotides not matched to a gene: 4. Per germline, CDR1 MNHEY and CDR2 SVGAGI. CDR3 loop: CASSPGTDYEQYF. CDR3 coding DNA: TGTGCCAGCAGTCCCGGGACAGACTACGAGCAGTACTTC.

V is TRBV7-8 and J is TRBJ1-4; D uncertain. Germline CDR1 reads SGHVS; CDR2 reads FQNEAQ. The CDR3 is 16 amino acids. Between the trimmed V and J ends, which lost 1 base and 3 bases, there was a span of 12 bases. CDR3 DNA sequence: TGTGCCAGCAGCTTAGTAGCCAATCTAGCTAATGAAAAACTGTTTTTT. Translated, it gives CASSLVANLANEKLFF.

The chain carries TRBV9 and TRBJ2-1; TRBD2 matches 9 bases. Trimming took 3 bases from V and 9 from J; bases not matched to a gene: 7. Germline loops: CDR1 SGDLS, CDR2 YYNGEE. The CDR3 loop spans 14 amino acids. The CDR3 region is CASSAGTSLSEQFF. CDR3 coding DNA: TGTGCCAGCAGCGCCGGGACTAGCCTTAGTGAGCAGTTCTTC.

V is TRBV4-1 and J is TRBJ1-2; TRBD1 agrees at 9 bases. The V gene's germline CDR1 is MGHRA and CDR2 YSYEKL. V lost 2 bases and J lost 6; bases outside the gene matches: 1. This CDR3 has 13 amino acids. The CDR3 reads CASSQRQGDGYTF. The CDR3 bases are TGCGCCAGCAGCCAAAGACAGGGGGATGGCTACACCTTC.

This CDR3 reads CASSQDDGQPNSPLHF. CDR3 coding DNA: TGCGCCAGCAGCCAAGATGACGGACAGCCAAATTCACCCCTCCACTTT. This chain uses TRBV4-3 with TRBJ1-6; a weak D match, TRBD1 (6 bases). V lost 0 bases and J lost 7, with 13 bases in between. CDR1 and CDR2 (germline): LGHNA, YSLEER. CDR3 length: 16 amino acids.

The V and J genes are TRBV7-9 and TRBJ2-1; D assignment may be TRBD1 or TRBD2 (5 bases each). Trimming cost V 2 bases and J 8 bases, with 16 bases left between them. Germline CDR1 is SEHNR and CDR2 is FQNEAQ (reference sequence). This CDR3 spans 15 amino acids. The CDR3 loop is CASSLRDGGVDEQFF. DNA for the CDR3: TGTGCCAGCAGCTTACGGGACGGAGGCGTGGATGAGCAGTTCTTC.

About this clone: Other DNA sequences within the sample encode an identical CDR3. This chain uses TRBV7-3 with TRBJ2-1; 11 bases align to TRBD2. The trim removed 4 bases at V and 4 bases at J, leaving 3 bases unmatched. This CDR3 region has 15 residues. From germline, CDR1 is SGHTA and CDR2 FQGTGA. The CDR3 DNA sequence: TGTGCCAGCAGCTCTGCTAGCGGGGGGTACAATGAGCAGTTCTTC. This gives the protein CASSSASGGYNEQFF.